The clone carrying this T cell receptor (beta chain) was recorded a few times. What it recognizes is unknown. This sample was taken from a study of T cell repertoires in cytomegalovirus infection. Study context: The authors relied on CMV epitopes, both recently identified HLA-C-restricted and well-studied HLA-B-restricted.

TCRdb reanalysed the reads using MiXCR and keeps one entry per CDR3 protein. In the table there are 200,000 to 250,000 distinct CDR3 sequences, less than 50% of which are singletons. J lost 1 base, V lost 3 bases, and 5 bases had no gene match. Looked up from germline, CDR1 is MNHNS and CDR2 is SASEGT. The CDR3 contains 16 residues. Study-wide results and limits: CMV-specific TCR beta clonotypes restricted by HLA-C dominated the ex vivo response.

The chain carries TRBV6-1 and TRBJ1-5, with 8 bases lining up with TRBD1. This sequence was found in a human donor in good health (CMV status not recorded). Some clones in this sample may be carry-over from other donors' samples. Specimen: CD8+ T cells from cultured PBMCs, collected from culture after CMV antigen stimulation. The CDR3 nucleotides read TGTGCCAGCAGTGAGGGGGACAGGTTAAGCAATCAGCCCCAGCATTTT. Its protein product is CASSEGDRLSNQPQHF.